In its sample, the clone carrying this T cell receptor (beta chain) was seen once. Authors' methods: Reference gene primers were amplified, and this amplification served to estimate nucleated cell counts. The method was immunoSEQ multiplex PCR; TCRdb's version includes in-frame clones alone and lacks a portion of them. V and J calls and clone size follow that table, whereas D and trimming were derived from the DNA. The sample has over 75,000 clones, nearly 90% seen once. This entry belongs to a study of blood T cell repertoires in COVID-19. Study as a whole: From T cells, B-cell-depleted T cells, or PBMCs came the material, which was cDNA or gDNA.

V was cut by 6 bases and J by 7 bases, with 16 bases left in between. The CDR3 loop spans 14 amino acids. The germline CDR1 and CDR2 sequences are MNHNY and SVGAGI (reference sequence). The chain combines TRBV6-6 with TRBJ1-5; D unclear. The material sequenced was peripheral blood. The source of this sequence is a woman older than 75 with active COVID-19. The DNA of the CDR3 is TGTGCCAGCAGCTATAGCGGAGAGGGCCAGCCCCAGCATTTT. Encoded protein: CASSYSGEGQPQHF.